Listed below are T cell receptor beta chains from one sample, sequenced in a study of cytomegalovirus exposure and HLA in healthy donors. Sequenced by immunoSEQ multiplex PCR; TCRdb stores in-frame clones only, minus some. In the table there are some 170,000 clones, about four fifths of which are singletons. Sequencing was done on a sample of PBMCs. Source of these receptors: a man younger than 45 in good health and CMV-seropositive. CDR3s include the opening cysteine and the closing phenylalanine or tryptophan. Fields, in order: clone size, D gene, V gene, J gene, CDR3 DNA, CDR3 protein. A D gene is named only where the DNA matches it firmly. Clone size, where shown, is once, few, many, or a class for clones that have expanded.

clone_size: few
d_call: NA
v_call: TRBV7-9
j_call: TRBJ1-2
cdr3_nt: TGTGCCAGCAGCCAAAGGGAGAGGGATGGCTACACCTTC
cdr3_aa: CASSQRERDGYTF

clone_size: NA
d_call: TRBD1
v_call: TRBV28
j_call: TRBJ2-3
cdr3_nt: TGTGCCAGCAGTTCCCGCGGACAGGGGGCAACAGATACGCAGTATTTT
cdr3_aa: CASSSRGQGATDTQYF

clone_size: NA
d_call: TRBD1
v_call: TRBV27
j_call: TRBJ1-6
cdr3_nt: TGTGCCAGCAGTTTCGACAGGGTCCAGGACTCCTATAATTCACCCCTCCACTTT
cdr3_aa: CASSFDRVQDSYNSPLHF

clone_size: NA
d_call: NA
v_call: TRBV10-3
j_call: TRBJ1-2
cdr3_nt: TGTGCCATCAGTGAGTCGACTCAGGGGATCTATGGCTACACCTTC
cdr3_aa: CAISESTQGIYGYTF

clone_size: NA
d_call: NA
v_call: TRBV29-1
j_call: TRBJ2-3
cdr3_nt: TGCAGCGTATCGAGCACAGATACGCAGTATTTT
cdr3_aa: CSVSSTDTQYF

clone_size: NA
d_call: NA
v_call: TRBV5-1
j_call: TRBJ2-1
cdr3_nt: TGCGCCAGCAGCTTGGACGGGGGCAATGAGCAGTTCTTC
cdr3_aa: CASSLDGGNEQFF

clone_size: once
d_call: TRBD2
v_call: TRBV7-9
j_call: TRBJ2-7
cdr3_nt: TGTGCCAGCAGCTCCCCCCCCGGGAGGGGCTCCTACGAGCAGTACTTC
cdr3_aa: CASSSPPGRGSYEQYF

clone_size: NA
d_call: TRBD1
v_call: TRBV7-6
j_call: TRBJ2-1
cdr3_nt: TGTGCCAGCAGCCCTACCGGATCTCGGACAGGGCCGTACAATGAGCAGTTCTTC
cdr3_aa: CASSPTGSRTGPYNEQFF

clone_size: few
d_call: NA
v_call: TRBV6-5
j_call: TRBJ1-5
cdr3_nt: TGTGCCAGCAGTTACGCACGGAGCAATCAGCCCCAGCATTTT
cdr3_aa: CASSYARSNQPQHF

clone_size: NA
d_call: NA
v_call: TRBV4-3
j_call: TRBJ2-2
cdr3_nt: TGCGCCAGCAGCCAACGCCCGGGGGAGAACACCGGGGAGCTGTTTTTT
cdr3_aa: CASSQRPGENTGELFF

clone_size: few
d_call: TRBD2
v_call: TRBV27
j_call: TRBJ2-5
cdr3_nt: TGTGCCAGCAGTCCTCTACTAGCGGGGGGGCCTGAGACCCAGTACTTC
cdr3_aa: CASSPLLAGGPETQYF

clone_size: NA
d_call: TRBD2
v_call: TRBV7-3
j_call: TRBJ2-1
cdr3_nt: TGTGCCAGCAGCCCTACGGGACTAGCGAATGAGCAGTTCTTC
cdr3_aa: CASSPTGLANEQFF

clone_size: few
d_call: NA
v_call: TRBV30
j_call: TRBJ1-2
cdr3_nt: TGTGCCTCCTCGTATCTATATGGCTACACCTTC
cdr3_aa: CASSYLYGYTF

clone_size: NA
d_call: NA
v_call: TRBV6-1
j_call: TRBJ2-1
cdr3_nt: TGTGCCAGCAGTGGAAGGACAGGACTAAACAATGAGCAGTTCTTC
cdr3_aa: CASSGRTGLNNEQFF

clone_size: once
d_call: NA
v_call: TRBV5-8
j_call: TRBJ2-5
cdr3_nt: TGTGCCAGCAGCTCCGGCACGGACCTAGAACGGGACCAGTACTTC
cdr3_aa: CASSSGTDLERDQYF

clone_size: few
d_call: TRBD1
v_call: TRBV30
j_call: TRBJ2-7
cdr3_nt: TGTGCCTGGACATCCCAACAGGGGAACTACGAGCAGTACTTC
cdr3_aa: CAWTSQQGNYEQYF

clone_size: NA
d_call: NA
v_call: TRBV18
j_call: TRBJ2-2
cdr3_nt: TGTGCCAGCTCACCACTACTCCTTACCGGGGAGCTGTTTTTT
cdr3_aa: CASSPLLLTGELFF

clone_size: NA
d_call: NA
v_call: TRBV7-9
j_call: TRBJ1-4
cdr3_nt: TGTGCCAGCGTTGAGGACAGCACTAATGAAAAACTGTTTTTT
cdr3_aa: CASVEDSTNEKLFF

clone_size: NA
d_call: TRBD1
v_call: TRBV28
j_call: TRBJ1-1
cdr3_nt: TGTGCCAGCAGTCAGGGGGGAGTCGGTAACACTGAAGCTTTCTTT
cdr3_aa: CASSQGGVGNTEAFF

clone_size: NA
d_call: NA
v_call: TRBV5-6
j_call: TRBJ1-2
cdr3_nt: TGTGCCAGCAGCTTGGCGTTGGTAGTCAAGACGGGCTATGGCTACACCTTC
cdr3_aa: CASSLALVVKTGYGYTF

clone_size: NA
d_call: NA
v_call: TRBV27
j_call: TRBJ2-1
cdr3_nt: TGTGCCAGCAGTAGACTTTCCAGGGGAGTGGGCAATGAGCAGTTCTTC
cdr3_aa: CASSRLSRGVGNEQFF

clone_size: few
d_call: NA
v_call: TRBV6-1
j_call: TRBJ2-7
cdr3_nt: TGTGCCAGCAGTGAAGCGCTTAGACAGTCTGAGCAGTACTTC
cdr3_aa: CASSEALRQSEQYF

clone_size: few
d_call: TRBD1
v_call: TRBV9
j_call: TRBJ1-2
cdr3_nt: TGTGCCAGCGACCGACAGGGAAGCTATGGCTACACCTTC
cdr3_aa: CASDRQGSYGYTF

clone_size: NA
d_call: TRBD1
v_call: TRBV7-8
j_call: TRBJ1-2
cdr3_nt: TGTGCCAGCAGCCAAAGGACAGGGAAAGGCTACACCTTC
cdr3_aa: CASSQRTGKGYTF

clone_size: NA
d_call: NA
v_call: TRBV6-5
j_call: TRBJ2-7
cdr3_nt: TGTGCCAGCATGAGGGACAAATACGAGCAGTACTTC
cdr3_aa: CASMRDKYEQYF

clone_size: NA
d_call: NA
v_call: TRBV6-1
j_call: TRBJ2-1
cdr3_nt: TGTGCCAGCAGCCCAAAGGACGGGGAGGAGCAGTTCTTC
cdr3_aa: CASSPKDGEEQFF

clone_size: NA
d_call: TRBD1
v_call: TRBV4-3
j_call: TRBJ1-1
cdr3_nt: TGCGCCAGCAGCCAGGAAGCGGGGACAGGTGAAGCTTTCTTT
cdr3_aa: CASSQEAGTGEAFF

clone_size: once
d_call: TRBD2
v_call: TRBV7-2
j_call: TRBJ2-1
cdr3_nt: TGTGCCAGCAGCTTAGCGGGAGGGCCCCACAATGAGCAGTTCTTC
cdr3_aa: CASSLAGGPHNEQFF

clone_size: NA
d_call: NA
v_call: TRBV5-4
j_call: TRBJ1-3
cdr3_nt: TGTGCCAGCAGCCCCTGGGGGGGGGACTCTGGAAACACCATATATTTT
cdr3_aa: CASSPWGGDSGNTIYF

clone_size: NA
d_call: NA
v_call: TRBV4-1
j_call: TRBJ1-2
cdr3_nt: TGCGCCAGCAGCCACAGAGAACAGGGAGCCTATGGCTACACCTTC
cdr3_aa: CASSHREQGAYGYTF

clone_size: NA
d_call: NA
v_call: TRBV6-1
j_call: TRBJ2-3
cdr3_nt: TGTGCCAGCAGTACCCCGACAGCCAGCACAGATACGCAGTATTTT
cdr3_aa: CASSTPTASTDTQYF

clone_size: NA
d_call: NA
v_call: TRBV5-4
j_call: TRBJ2-7
cdr3_nt: TGTGCCAGCAGCTTAAGCTCTAGAAGGCCCGAGCAGTACTTC
cdr3_aa: CASSLSSRRPEQYF

clone_size: few
d_call: TRBD1
v_call: TRBV15
j_call: TRBJ2-2
cdr3_nt: TGTGCCACCAGCAGAGATTATTCGGACAGGGGGACCGGGGAGCTGTTTTTT
cdr3_aa: CATSRDYSDRGTGELFF

clone_size: NA
d_call: NA
v_call: TRBV2
j_call: TRBJ2-3
cdr3_nt: TGTGCCAGGAGGGGTGGCGGGGTCCGCACAGATACGCAGTATTTT
cdr3_aa: CARRGGGVRTDTQYF

clone_size: NA
d_call: TRBD1
v_call: TRBV15
j_call: TRBJ2-3
cdr3_nt: TGTGCCACCAGCAGAGTGGACAGGGGTACAGATACGCAGTATTTT
cdr3_aa: CATSRVDRGTDTQYF

clone_size: once
d_call: TRBD2
v_call: TRBV13
j_call: TRBJ2-1
cdr3_nt: TGTGCCAGCAGCTTAGATGCGGGACTAGCGGGAGGAGGCCGCTTGAGCTCCTACAATGAGCAGTTCTTC
cdr3_aa: CASSLDAGLAGGGRLSSYNEQFF

clone_size: NA
d_call: NA
v_call: TRBV9
j_call: TRBJ1-2
cdr3_nt: TGTGCCAGCAGCGTAGCAGGGGCGGCGGACTATGGCTACACCTTC
cdr3_aa: CASSVAGAADYGYTF

clone_size: NA
d_call: NA
v_call: TRBV11-2
j_call: TRBJ2-2
cdr3_nt: TGTGCCAGCACACAGGTTTCGAACACCGGGGAGCTGTTTTTT
cdr3_aa: CASTQVSNTGELFF

clone_size: NA
d_call: NA
v_call: TRBV7-8
j_call: TRBJ2-3
cdr3_nt: TGTGCCAGCAGCTTCGGGAGCACAGATACGCAGTATTTT
cdr3_aa: CASSFGSTDTQYF

clone_size: NA
d_call: NA
v_call: TRBV5-1
j_call: TRBJ2-2
cdr3_nt: TGCGCCAGCAGCTCCTCCGTAAGTGGCGGGACCGGGGAGCTGTTTTTT
cdr3_aa: CASSSSVSGGTGELFF

clone_size: many
d_call: TRBD1
v_call: TRBV10-3
j_call: TRBJ2-2
cdr3_nt: TGTGCCATCAGACAGGGGGAGAACACCGGGGAGCTGTTTTTT
cdr3_aa: CAIRQGENTGELFF